These 30 T cell receptor beta chains came from one sample sequenced in a study. TCRdb analysed the reads with MiXCR anew, one entry per CDR3 protein. The sample lists fewer than 2,000 distinct CDR3 sequences, about a quarter occurring once. The sequencing input was CD8+ T cells (not recorded whether cultured). Receptor source: a female donor.

This clonotype is medium-sized (0.01 to 0.1%) within its sample. The J gene is TRBJ1-5, the V gene TRBV5-6, with 9 nucleotides matching TRBD1. Germline loops: CDR1 SGHDT, CDR2 YYEEEE. J was trimmed by 4 bases and V by 6 bases; bases with no gene match: 5. The CDR3 consists of 14 residues. CDR3 nucleotides: TGTGCCAGCACCCAAGGACAGGGGAATCAGCCCCAGCATTTT. Translated: CASTQGQGNQPQHF.

By its share, this clonotype is large. The CDR3 reads CASSILAPPADYGYTF. Here the CDR3 DNA reads TGTGCCAGTAGTATCTTGGCTCCCCCAGCGGACTATGGCTACACCTTC. The rearrangement joins TRBV19 to TRBJ1-2; D unclear. The CDR3 loop spans 16 amino acids. V was clipped by 3 bases and J by 3 bases, with 17 bases between them. The germline gives CDR1 LNHDA, CDR2 SQIVND (reference sequence).

For this clonotype: The conserved closing phenylalanine or tryptophan is absent in this CDR3, likely reflecting a read error. The rearrangement joins TRBV19 to TRBJ2-7; 10 positions agree with TRBD2. The CDR3 is 15 residues long. Germline CDR1 LNHDA, CDR2 SQIVND (reference sequence). After removal of 5 bases from V and 2 bases from J, the junction contained 6 bases not matched to a gene. This CDR3 reads CASSLGLASAYEQYG. The DNA of the CDR3 is TGTGCCAGTAGTCTGGGACTAGCGAGTGCCTACGAGCAGTACGGC.

By share, this clonotype ranks as medium-sized (0.01 to 0.1%). The rearrangement links TRBV7-9 to TRBJ2-1; D is undetermined. The CDR3 spans 17 residues. Between the trimmed V and J ends, which lost 4 bases and 1 base, there was a span of 17 bases. Germline V gene sequence: CDR1 SEHNR, CDR2 FQNEAQ (reference sequence). The CDR3 reads CASSSSRASKSYNEQFF. In nucleotides, the CDR3 is TGTGCCAGCAGCTCCAGCCGGGCTTCAAAGTCCTACAATGAGCAGTTCTTC.

This clonotype has a count of ten or more. With a much larger clone just one base away, this may be a read error. The gene calls are TRBV6-5 and TRBJ2-5; 7 bases line up with TRBD2. Germline CDR1 and CDR2: MNHEY and SVGAGI. The ends lost 4 bases at V and 9 bases at J; junction bases unmatched: 8. This CDR3 comprises 13 residues. CDR3 loop: CASSLGGSEAQYF. The CDR3 region has the DNA TGTGCCAGCAGTTTGGGGGGGAGCGAGGCCCAGTACTTC.

Within the sample, this clonotype is medium-sized (0.01 to 0.1%). CDR3 nucleotide sequence: TGTGCCTGGAGTGAAAGTTACAATGAGCAGTTCTTC. Protein product: CAWSESYNEQFF. This sequence joins TRBV30 and TRBJ2-1; D unresolved. Deletions cut 1 base from V and 4 bases from J, with 5 bases between. This CDR3 spans 12 amino acids. Germline CDR1 is GTSNPN and CDR2 is SVGIG (reference sequence).

This clonotype is judged medium-sized. V usage is TRBV24-1 and J usage is TRBJ2-7; 14 nucleotides line up with TRBD2. CDR3 length: 16 amino acids. Unmatched junction bases numbered 5, after V lost 4 bases and J lost 4 bases. Germline loops: CDR1 KGHDR, CDR2 SFDVKD. The CDR3 coding sequence is TGTGCCACCAGTGACCCAGGGACTAGCGGGAGTTACGAGCAGTACTTC. Its translation: CATSDPGTSGSYEQYF.

This clonotype is large. The V call is TRBV20-1, the J call TRBJ1-6; D remains ambiguous. The V gene lost 5 bases and the J gene lost 18 bases, with 14 bases spanning the gap. CDR3 length equals 10 residues. Germline V gene data show CDR1 as DFQATT and CDR2 as SNEGSKA (reference sequence). The CDR3 DNA follows: TGCAGTGCTTGCCTTAACCTATGCCACTTT. It codes for CSACLNLCHF.

As for this clonotype: This may arise from a read error, as a much more abundant clone is one base away. The V gene is TRBV6-6, the J gene TRBJ1-5; no clear D gene. This CDR3 is built from 13 residues. Germline V gene data show CDR1 as MNHNY and CDR2 as SVGAGI (reference sequence). V was shortened by 0 bases and J by 8 bases, with 8 bases between the two germline ends. The CDR3 loop is CASSYSFGEPQHF. DNA of the CDR3: TGTGCCAGCAGTTACTCATTCGGGGAGCCCCAGCATTTT.

Judged by abundance, this clonotype is medium-sized. The V and J genes are TRBV5-1 and TRBJ1-2; weak D call: TRBD1 (6 bases). Looked up from germline, CDR1 is SGHRS and CDR2 is YFSETQ. The CDR3 runs to 12 residues. The V gene lost 2 bases and the J gene lost 7 bases, with 9 bases spanning the gap. The CDR3 is CASSLQGLGYTF. For the CDR3, the DNA is TGCGCCAGCAGCTTACAGGGTCTTGGCTACACCTTC.

Comments on this clonotype: One base away lies a much larger clone, so this may be a sequencing read error. CDR3 in DNA: TGTGCCAGCAGCCAAGATATCGGAGCGGGTGGGCAGTTCTTC. Protein product: CASSQDIGAGGQFF. This chain joins TRBV4-2 and TRBJ2-1, with a weak D call TRBD2 (6 bases). CDR1 and CDR2 from the germline V gene are LGHNA and YNFKEQ. V lost 0 bases and J lost 12, with 15 bases in between. The CDR3 length is 14 residues.

This clonotype is labeled medium-sized. The chain joins TRBV6-5 to TRBJ2-2; possible D gene TRBD1, 5 bases. The germline CDR1 and CDR2 sequences are MNHEY and SVGAGI. The V end lost 1 base, the J end lost 4 bases, and 16 bases lay between the germline ends. The CDR3 is 17 amino acids. The CDR3 spells CASSYYAAGLGTGELFF. CDR3 in DNA: TGTGCCAGCAGTTACTATGCGGCAGGGCTGGGCACCGGGGAGCTGTTTTTT.

This clonotype was found many times. This may come from a read error, since a much larger clone is one base off. The chain combines TRBV13 with TRBJ1-5; no reliable D call. The DNA matches TRBJ2-3 better at its end, which makes the J call doubtful. Germline CDR1 and CDR2: PRHDT and FYEKMQ (reference sequence). This CDR3 region has 14 residues. CDR3 amino acids: CASSFGVSNQPQYF. In DNA, the CDR3 is TGTGCCAGCAGCTTCGGTGTTAGCAATCAGCCCCAGTATTTT.

This clonotype is labeled medium-sized. Given a much more abundant clone one base away, this may be a read error. V is TRBV20-1 and J is TRBJ2-6; either TRBD1 or TRBD2 may supply D (5 bases each). Per the germline V gene, CDR1 is DFQATT and CDR2 is SNEGSKA (reference sequence). This CDR3 region has 16 residues. The CDR3 DNA is TGCAGTGCTAGAGATTTAATTGGGGCCGGGGCCGACGTCCTGACTTTC. Translated, it gives CSARDLIGAGADVLTF.

To note about this clonotype: One junction end does not reproduce the germline sequence, and a read error may be involved. This sequence joins TRBV19 and TRBJ2-1; 15 bases agree with TRBD2. Germline-derived CDR1 and CDR2 are LNHDA and SQIVND (reference sequence). The CDR3 extends over 13 amino acids. The CDR3 coding sequence is TGTGCCGGTAGCTCGGGACTAGCGGGGGGGCAGTTCTTC. Translated: CAGSSGLAGGQFF.

By proportion, this clonotype is medium-sized. V and J are TRBV30 and TRBJ1-2; possibly TRBD1 for D (6 bases). CDR1 and CDR2 (germline): GTSNPN, SVGIG (reference sequence). V was trimmed by 1 base and J by 6 bases, leaving 9 bases between them. The CDR3 covers 12 residues. This chain's CDR3 is CAWSGGGDGYTF. The CDR3 DNA is TGTGCCTGGAGTGGAGGGGGGGATGGCTACACCTTC.

The chain carries TRBV4-1 and TRBJ2-5; D could derive from TRBD1 or TRBD2 (6 bases each). V lost 0 bases, J lost 9 bases, and 17 bases lay in between. The CDR3 loop spans 15 amino acids. CDR1 MGHRA and CDR2 YSYEKL come from the germline V gene. CDR3 sequence (DNA): TGCGCCAGCAGCCAAGATCTGGGGGGCAGTAAGGCCCAGTACTTC. Protein product: CASSQDLGGSKAQYF.

This clonotype is medium-sized in the sample. The J gene is TRBJ2-7, the V gene TRBV7-6, with 9 bases that match TRBD1. Germline lookup yields CDR1 SGHVS and CDR2 FNYEAQ. V gave up 5 bases and J gave up 5 bases; unmatched junction bases: 7. The CDR3 spans 14 residues. In DNA, the CDR3 is TGTGCCAGCAGCGGCACAGGGGGCGCAGACGAGCAGTACTTC. Translation: CASSGTGGADEQYF.

Worth noting for this clonotype: A much more abundant neighbour one base away suggests this may be a read error. The chain recombines TRBV7-2 with TRBJ2-7; tentative D call: TRBD1 (6 bases). The V gene's germline CDR1 is SGHTA and CDR2 FQGNSA. CDR3 length: 14 residues. The ends were cut back, 11 bases at V and 5 bases at J, with 22 bases in the middle. The chain's CDR3 is CAGTWPGEFDEQYF. CDR3 coding DNA: TGTGCCGGCACCTGGCCAGGGGAGTTTGACGAGCAGTACTTC.

This clonotype is termed large (0.1 to 1%). The CDR3 region has the DNA TGTGCCAGCAGTTTAAATATCTACGAGCAGTACTTC. Amino acids: CASSLNIYEQYF. This chain connects TRBV28 to TRBJ2-7; D unresolved. V lost 2 bases and J 3 bases, leaving 5 bases between the germline ends. Looked up from germline, CDR1 is MDHEN and CDR2 is SYDVKM. The CDR3 is 12 amino acids.

This chain uses TRBV7-2 with TRBJ2-7, with 7 bases matching TRBD2. J lost 5 bases, V lost 5 bases, and 9 bases had no gene match. The CDR3 contains 14 residues. CDR1 is SGHTA, CDR2 FQGNSA, per germline. As DNA, the CDR3 is TGTGCCAGCAGCCTTGGCCTAGCGGACCACGAGCAGTACTTC. This gives the protein CASSLGLADHEQYF.

The chain links TRBV3-1 to TRBJ1-1; 8 bases are a match to TRBD1. The trim removed 1 base at V and 0 bases at J, leaving 19 bases unmatched. Per germline, CDR1 LGHDT and CDR2 YNNKEL (reference sequence). CDR3 length equals 21 residues. This CDR3 is CASSQGPNYGTGHLMNTEAFF. As DNA, the CDR3 is TGTGCCAGCAGCCAAGGCCCCAATTATGGGACAGGACACCTTATGAACACTGAAGCTTTCTTT. Full variable domain (missing parts from reference TRBV3-1 and TRBJ1-1): DTAVSQTPKYLVTQMGNDKSIKCEQNLGHDTMYWYKQDSKKFLKIMFSYNNKELIINETVPNRFSPKSPDKAHLNLHINSLELGDSAVYFCASSQGPNYGTGHLMNTEAFFGQGTRLTVV.

This clonotype was detected only once. The junction departs from the called germline gene at one end, perhaps through a read error. The rearrangement links TRBV15 to TRBJ2-1; D call uncertain. The CDR3 runs 15 residues. Germline CDR1 reads LNHNV; CDR2 reads YYDKDF (reference sequence). CDR3 region: CATSGDISSHNEQFF. CDR3 DNA sequence: TGTGCCACCAGCGGCGACATCAGCTCCCACAATGAGCAGTTCTTC.

This chain links TRBV7-3 with TRBJ2-3; 8 nucleotides agree with TRBD2. Trimming took 4 bases from V and 4 from J; bases not matched to a gene: 7. Looked up from germline, CDR1 is SGHTA and CDR2 is FQGTGA. The CDR3 is 15 residues long. The CDR3 here is CASSYGLAVADTQYF. The CDR3 nucleotides are TGTGCCAGCAGCTACGGACTAGCAGTCGCAGATACGCAGTATTTT.

This clonotype rates as medium-sized. The chain couples TRBV3-1 to TRBJ2-3; tentatively, D is TRBD2 (6 bases). The germline CDR1 and CDR2 sequences are LGHDT and YNNKEL (reference sequence). With 4 bases removed from V and 5 bases from J, the gap between germline ends came to 16 bases. The CDR3 consists of 15 residues. The CDR3 DNA reads as TGTGCCAGCAGCCCAATCGCAGGGAGGCGAGATACGCAGTATTTT. This gives the protein CASSPIAGRRDTQYF.

This clonotype occurred many times. A much larger clone is a single base away; this may be a read error. The genes are TRBV29-1 and TRBJ2-3, with D perhaps being TRBD1 or TRBD2 (5 bases each). V was pared by 4 bases and J by 4 bases, with 15 bases between. This CDR3 has 14 residues. CDR1 and CDR2 from the germline V gene are SQVTM and ANQGSEA. In nucleotides, the CDR3 is TGCAGCGTTGGCCCCCCAGAGGGGTCAGATACGCAGTATTTT. Translated: CSVGPPEGSDTQYF.

This clonotype is labeled medium-sized. The chain recombines TRBV13 with TRBJ1-1; TRBD1 might be the D (5 bases). Trimming took off 5 bases at V and 4 bases at J, with 11 bases between the two ends. The length of the CDR3 is 13 residues. CDR1 and CDR2 (germline): PRHDT, FYEKMQ (reference sequence). CDR3 nucleotide sequence: TGTGCCAGCAGCCACGGACATCTCACTGAAGCTTTCTTT. Its translation is CASSHGHLTEAFF.

This clonotype was recorded many times. A much larger clone sits a single nucleotide away, making a read error possible. The J gene is TRBJ2-1, the V gene TRBV12-3 or TRBV12-4; D not certain. The CDR3 has 12 amino acids. The CDR3, as DNA: TGTGCCAGCAGCCCCTCTGGGAATGGGCAGTTCTTC. Translating it yields CASSPSGNGQFF.

Comments on this clonotype: One end of the junction is discordant with germline, which a read error may explain. The rearrangement uses TRBV24-1 and TRBJ2-7; 11 nucleotides match TRBD1. The CDR3 spans 16 residues. Per the germline V gene, CDR1 is KGHDR and CDR2 is SFDVKD. In DNA form, the CDR3 reads TGTGCCGCCAGTGATCGCGGGACAGGGGGATCCTACGAGCAGTGCTTC. This encodes CAASDRGTGGSYEQCF.

On this clonotype: The junction departs from germline at one end; a sequencing error may be responsible. V and J are TRBV12-3 or TRBV12-4 and TRBJ1-2; D ambiguous. The CDR3 has 14 amino acids. The CDR3 nucleotides read TGTGCCAGCAGTTTAGCCGGATCTAACTATGGCTACATCTTC. Translating it yields CASSLAGSNYGYIF.